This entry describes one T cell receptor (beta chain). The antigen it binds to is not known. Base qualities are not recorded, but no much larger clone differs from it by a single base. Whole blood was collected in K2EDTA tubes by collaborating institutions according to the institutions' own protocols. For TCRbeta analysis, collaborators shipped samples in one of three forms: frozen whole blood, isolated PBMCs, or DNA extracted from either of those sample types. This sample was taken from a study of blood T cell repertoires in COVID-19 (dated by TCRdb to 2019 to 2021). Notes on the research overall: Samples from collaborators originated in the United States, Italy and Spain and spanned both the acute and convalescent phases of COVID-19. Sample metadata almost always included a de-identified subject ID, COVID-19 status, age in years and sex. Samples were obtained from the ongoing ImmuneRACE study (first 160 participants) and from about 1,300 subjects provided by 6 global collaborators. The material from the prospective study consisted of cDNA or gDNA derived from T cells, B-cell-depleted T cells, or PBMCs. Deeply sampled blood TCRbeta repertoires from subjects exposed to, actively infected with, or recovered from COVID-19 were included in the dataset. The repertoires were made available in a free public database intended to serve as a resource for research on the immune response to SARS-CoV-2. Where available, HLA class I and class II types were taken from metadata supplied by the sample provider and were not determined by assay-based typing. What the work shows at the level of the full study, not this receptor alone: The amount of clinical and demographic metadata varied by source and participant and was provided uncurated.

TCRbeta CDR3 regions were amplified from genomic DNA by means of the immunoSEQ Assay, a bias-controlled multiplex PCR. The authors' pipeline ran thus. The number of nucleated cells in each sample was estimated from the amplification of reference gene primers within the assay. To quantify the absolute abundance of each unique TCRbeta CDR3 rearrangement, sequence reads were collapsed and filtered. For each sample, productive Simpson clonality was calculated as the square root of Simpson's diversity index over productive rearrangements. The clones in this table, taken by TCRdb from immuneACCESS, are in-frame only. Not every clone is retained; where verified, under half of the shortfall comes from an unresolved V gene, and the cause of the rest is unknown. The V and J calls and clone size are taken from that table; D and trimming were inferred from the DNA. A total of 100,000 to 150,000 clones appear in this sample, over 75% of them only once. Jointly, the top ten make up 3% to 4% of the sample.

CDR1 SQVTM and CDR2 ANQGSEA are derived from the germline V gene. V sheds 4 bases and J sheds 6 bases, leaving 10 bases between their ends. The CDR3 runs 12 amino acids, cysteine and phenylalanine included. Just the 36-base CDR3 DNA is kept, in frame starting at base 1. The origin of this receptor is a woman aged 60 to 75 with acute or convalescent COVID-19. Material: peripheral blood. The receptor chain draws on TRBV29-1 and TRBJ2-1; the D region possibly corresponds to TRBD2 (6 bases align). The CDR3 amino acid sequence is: CSVVWDFNEQFF. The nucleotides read TGCAGCGTTGTGTGGGACTTCAATGAGCAGTTCTTC.